This entry lists 24 T cell receptor beta chains sequenced from one sample in a study of cytomegalovirus exposure and HLA in healthy donors. The PCR had 60 Vbeta and 13 Jbeta primers. Profiling relied on immunoSEQ multiplex PCR, and the TCRdb table lists in-frame clones only, not all of them. The sample records about 150,000 clones, 77% being singletons. Sample: PBMCs. Every receptor here comes from a woman between 40 and 50 years old in good health and CMV-seronegative.

The chain uses TRBV6-1 and TRBJ2-7; D is unclear. V was shortened by 4 bases and J by 2 bases, with 15 bases between the two germline ends. The CDR3 runs to 15 residues. The germline V gene encodes CDR1 MNHNS and CDR2 SASEGT. DNA for the CDR3: TGTGCCAGCAGTGTAGGTCTAGGCAGCCCCTACGAGCAGTACTTC. This sequence encodes CASSVGLGSPYEQYF.

The chain is built from TRBV29-1 and TRBJ2-5; no reliable D call. V lost 6 bases to trimming and J lost 3 bases, with 17 bases between them. The CDR3 loop spans 14 amino acids. Germline lookup yields CDR1 SQVTM and CDR2 ANQGSEA. CDR3 sequence reads: CSVDKAKMKETQYF. The DNA for the CDR3 is TGCAGCGTAGACAAGGCAAAAATGAAAGAGACCCAGTACTTC. The whole variable domain, filled in from reference TRBV29-1 and TRBJ2-5, reads SAVISQKPSRDICQRGTSLTIQCQVDSQVTMMFWYRQQPGQSLTLIATANQGSEATYESGFVIDKFPISRPNLTFSTLTVSNMSPEDSSIYLCSVDKAKMKETQYFGPGTRLLVL.

The chain combines TRBV28 with TRBJ2-7; the D gene is possibly TRBD1 (6 bases). The CDR3 loop spans 15 amino acids. Germline V CDR1 and CDR2: MDHEN, SYDVKM. The V and J ends lost 6 bases and 2 bases respectively, with 17 bases between them. The CDR3, as DNA: TGTGCCAGCAGCCAAACAGGGTTTGGGGCCTACGAGCAGTACTTC. Its protein product is CASSQTGFGAYEQYF.

The gene calls are TRBV11-1 and TRBJ2-7; D perhaps matches TRBD1 (5 bases). The CDR3 has 11 amino acids. Looked up from germline, CDR1 is SGHAT and CDR2 is FQDESV (reference sequence). Trimming removed 5 bases at V and 5 bases at J, with 7 bases between. This CDR3 reads CASSTGDEQYF. CDR3 in DNA: TGTGCCAGCAGCACAGGCGACGAGCAGTACTTC.

V usage is TRBV7-9 and J usage is TRBJ1-5; D remains ambiguous. The germline V gene encodes CDR1 SEHNR and CDR2 FQNEAQ (reference sequence). The CDR3 is 13 residues long. V dropped 2 bases and J dropped 1 base, with 3 bases sitting between them. CDR3 residues: CASSLTSNQPQHF. The CDR3 DNA is TGTGCCAGCAGCTTAACAAGCAATCAGCCCCAGCATTTT.

This rearrangement joins TRBV7-9 to TRBJ2-5, with D uncertain. Trimming removed 5 bases at V and 5 bases at J, with 12 bases between. The germline CDR1 and CDR2 sequences are SEHNR and FQNEAQ (reference sequence). CDR3 length equals 13 residues. CDR3 protein: CASSPLGEETQYF. DNA for the CDR3: TGTGCCAGCAGCCCCCTTGGAGAGGAGACCCAGTACTTC. The full variable domain, rest sourced from reference TRBV7-9 and TRBJ2-5, is DTGVSQNPRHKITKRGQNVTFRCDPISEHNRLYWYRQTLGQGPEFLTYFQNEAQLEKSRLLSDRFSAERPKGSFSTLEIQRTEQGDSAMYLCASSPLGEETQYFGPGTRLLVL.

The table lists this clone with a few counts. The chain uses TRBV27 and TRBJ1-2, with TRBD1 identical over 7 bases. V was clipped by 3 bases and J by 4 bases; unmatched bases: 8. Germline-derived CDR1 and CDR2 are MNHEY and SMNVEV (reference sequence). CDR3 length: 15 residues. CDR3 amino acids: CASSLIGGDVYGYTF. Here the CDR3 DNA reads TGTGCCAGCAGTTTGATAGGGGGCGACGTCTATGGCTACACCTTC.

The rearrangement links TRBV20-1 to TRBJ1-2; D not resolved. V dropped 5 bases and J dropped 8 bases, with 9 bases sitting between them. From germline, CDR1 is DFQATT and CDR2 SNEGSKA (reference sequence). The CDR3 length is 10 residues. In DNA form, the CDR3 reads TGCAGTGCTGCCCCGGGGGGCTACACCTTC. Translating it yields CSAAPGGYTF.

This clone was recorded a few times. V is TRBV27 and J is TRBJ1-6; D gene uncertain. CDR3 length: 12 residues. Trimming took 2 bases from V and 6 from J, leaving 2 bases between them. In germline, CDR1 is MNHEY, CDR2 SMNVEV (reference sequence). The CDR3 region is CASSLRNSPLHF. CDR3 DNA: TGTGCCAGCAGTTTACGTAATTCACCCCTCCACTTT.

The J gene is TRBJ2-3, the V gene TRBV9; TRBD2 agrees at 11 bases. The V gene's germline CDR1 is SGDLS and CDR2 YYNGEE. The V gene end was trimmed by 4 bases and the J gene end by 4 bases; junction bases not matched to a gene: 11. The CDR3 covers 17 residues. The CDR3 DNA is TGTGCCAGCAGCCCCCACTTTAGCGGGGGGGCCTCAGATACGCAGTATTTT. Residues: CASSPHFSGGASDTQYF.

This chain links TRBV28 with TRBJ1-2; the D gene is possibly TRBD1 (5 bases). Trimming shortened V by 10 bases and J by 6 bases, and 15 bases separated the two germline ends. The CDR3 spans 12 residues. Germline V gives CDR1 MDHEN, CDR2 SYDVKM. The CDR3 region has the DNA TGTGCCACCGGGGGGACGCAGGATGGCTACACCTTC. Translating it yields CATGGTQDGYTF.

This clone was detected a few times. The chain carries TRBV6-6 and TRBJ1-4; 7 bases are shared with TRBD1. Trimming at V came to 9 bases and at J to 6 bases, leaving 4 bases not matched to a gene. The germline gives CDR1 MNHNY, CDR2 SVGAGI (reference sequence). The CDR3 is 12 residues long. The CDR3 spells CASSTGDEKLFF. The CDR3 DNA reads TGTGCCAGTTCCACAGGGGATGAAAAACTGTTTTTT.

The sample holds a few counts of this clone. This rearrangement joins TRBV6-5 to TRBJ1-3; D is ambiguous. The CDR3 spans 13 residues. With 6 bases removed from V and 7 bases from J, the gap between germline ends came to 13 bases. CDR1 and CDR2 (germline): MNHEY, SVGAGI. CDR3 amino acids: CASSLDGVNTIYF. The CDR3, as DNA: TGTGCCAGCAGCTTGGACGGGGTCAACACCATATATTTT.

This clone was picked up one time. V and J are TRBV5-6 and TRBJ2-7; D possibly corresponds to TRBD1 (5 bases). Germline V CDR1 and CDR2: SGHDT, YYEEEE. The CDR3 length is 13 residues. V lost 1 base, J lost 6 bases, and 11 bases lay in between. This CDR3 is CASSLNQGGEQYF. The CDR3 DNA reads as TGTGCCAGCAGCTTGAACCAGGGTGGCGAGCAGTACTTC.

This chain connects TRBV2 to TRBJ1-2; possibly TRBD1 for D (5 bases). This CDR3 has 15 amino acids. In germline, CDR1 is SNHLY, CDR2 FYNNEI. V lost 5 bases to trimming and J lost 0 bases, with 13 bases between them. Here the CDR3 DNA reads TGTGCCAGCAGTAGAGGACACTCAGCTAACTATGGCTACACCTTC. Encoded protein: CASSRGHSANYGYTF.

The J gene is TRBJ2-3, the V gene TRBV25-1; no definite D call. V was clipped by 2 bases and J by 1 base, with 4 bases between them. The CDR3 is made up of 13 amino acids. CDR1 is MGHDK, CDR2 SYGVNS, per germline. The DNA of the CDR3 is TGTGCCAGCAGTGAAGTCGGCACAGATACGCAGTATTTT. It translates to CASSEVGTDTQYF.

The chain carries TRBV19 and TRBJ2-6, with 7 bases fitting TRBD1. Germline V gene data show CDR1 as LNHDA and CDR2 as SQIVND (reference sequence). The CDR3 runs 16 residues. Germline trimming cut 4 bases from V and 0 bases from J; bases unmatched to any gene: 3. As DNA, the CDR3 is TGTGCCAGTAGTACAGGGGGAGACTCTGGGGCCAACGTCCTGACTTTC. Its protein product is CASSTGGDSGANVLTF. Based on the CDR3 plus reference TRBV19 and TRBJ2-6, the full variable domain is DGGITQSPKYLFRKEGQNVTLSCEQNLNHDAMYWYRQDPGQGLRLIYYSQIVNDFQKGDIAEGYSVSREKKESFPLTVTSAQKNPTAFYLCASSTGGDSGANVLTFGAGSRLTVL.

The sample holds one count of this clone. The V and J genes are TRBV5-4 and TRBJ2-5; the match to TRBD1 covers 7 bases. CDR1 SGHNT and CDR2 YYREEE come from the germline V gene (reference sequence). Trimming removed 0 bases from V and 2 bases from J; junction bases left unmatched: 4. The length of the CDR3 is 15 residues. The DNA of the CDR3 is TGTGCCAGCAGCTTGGCAACACAGGGGCAAGAGACCCAGTACTTC. The encoded protein is CASSLATQGQETQYF.

J is TRBJ2-1 and V is TRBV18; 7 bases map to TRBD1. Germline values: CDR1 KGHSH, CDR2 LQKENI. The length of the CDR3 is 12 residues. J lost 10 bases, V lost 4 bases, and 4 bases had no gene match. The CDR3 region is CASSRRDSEQFF. The CDR3 DNA follows: TGTGCCAGCTCACGAAGGGACAGCGAGCAGTTCTTC.

V usage is TRBV4-2 and J usage is TRBJ1-1, with 12 positions matching TRBD1. J was trimmed by 5 bases and V by 0 bases; bases with no gene match: 10. This CDR3 contains 18 residues. Germline V gene data show CDR1 as LGHNA and CDR2 as YNFKEQ. The CDR3 nucleotides read TGTGCCAGCAGCCAAGAGGGGGACAGGGGGCCATATGGAACTGAAGCTTTCTTT. Its protein is CASSQEGDRGPYGTEAFF.

The chain employs TRBV2 and TRBJ1-2, with 7 bases matching TRBD1. The CDR3 covers 17 residues. V lost 3 bases and J lost 3; bases outside the gene matches: 13. Germline V CDR1 and CDR2: SNHLY, FYNNEI. As DNA, the CDR3 is TGTGCCAGCAGTGATTCTACAGGGGCGATTAGGGACTATGGCTACACCTTC. It translates to CASSDSTGAIRDYGYTF.

The chain recombines TRBV18 with TRBJ1-6; D is ambiguous. Germline lookup yields CDR1 KGHSH and CDR2 LQKENI. The germline V and J ends were trimmed by 2 bases and 8 bases, with 10 bases remaining between them. The CDR3 has 14 residues. The CDR3 sequence: CASSPSGFDSPLHF. CDR3 bases: TGTGCCAGCTCACCATCAGGTTTTGATTCACCCCTCCACTTT.

A single count supports this clone. CDR3 amino acids: CASSEAAGTSSYEQYF. CDR3 in DNA: TGTGCCAGCAGTGAAGCGGCCGGGACTAGCTCCTACGAGCAGTACTTC. The chain recombines TRBV6-1 with TRBJ2-7, with 8 bases fitting TRBD2. There are 16 residues in the CDR3. Trimming cost V 0 bases and J 0 bases; bases outside gene matches: 4. CDR1 is MNHNS and CDR2 is SASEGT in the germline V gene.

This clone occurred once. This chain uses TRBV6-1 with TRBJ1-5; D gene ambiguous. The CDR3 runs 13 residues. V lost 2 bases, J lost 3 bases, and 5 bases lay in between. Germline V gene sequence: CDR1 MNHNS, CDR2 SASEGT. The CDR3 nucleotides are TGTGCCAGCAGTGAATTGTACAATCAGCCCCAGCATTTT. Its translation: CASSELYNQPQHF.